This T cell receptor beta chain came from a study of a mutant IDH1 vaccine in newly diagnosed glioma. In the case of this clone: Antigen: not known.

Clones were read by immunoSEQ multiplex PCR, and TCRdb kept only the in-frame ones, dropping some. The table lists tens of thousands of clones, 82% of them singletons. Time point given: week 47, end of study. Doses consisted of 300 ug of mutant IDH1 20-mer peptide each, paired with topical imiquimod. Losses at the gene ends were 7 bases for V and 2 bases for J; bases not matched to a gene: 8. This CDR3 contains 15 residues. CDR1 and CDR2 (germline): ENHRY, SYGVKD. This sample comprised PBMCs, obtained from a glioma patient whose treatment included an IDH1 peptide vaccine. The chain joins TRBV10-3 to TRBJ2-3; TRBD2 matches 8 bases. This clonotype originated in a young man with glioma. Some clones in this sample may be carry-over from other donors' samples. This chain's CDR3 is CAITRLAPDTDTQYF. As DNA, the CDR3 is TGTGCCATCACCAGACTAGCGCCCGACACAGATACGCAGTATTTT.